The sequence of this TCR beta chain was determined in a study of cytomegalovirus exposure and HLA in healthy donors. Study-level information: Clustering assigned roughly 81% of the approximately 400 genotyped donors to the Caucasian-associated ancestry cluster. Overall study findings and caveats: Reportedly, TCR beta sequences accurately predicted HLA-A and HLA-B alleles in most subjects. According to the study, 180 or so TCR beta chains were cytomegalovirus-associated. Serostatus for CMV was the only available immune exposure information.

In the case of this clone: What it binds is not known.

Germline assignment: CDR1 LNHDA and CDR2 SQIVND (reference sequence). Between the trimmed V and J ends, which lost 2 bases and 5 bases, there was a span of 10 bases. CDR3 length equals 14 residues. The PCR made use of 60 Vbeta and 13 Jbeta primers. The protocol was immunoSEQ multiplex PCR, while the TCRdb copy is restricted to in-frame clones and leaves out a portion. The sample records fewer than 200,000 clones, roughly 84% being singletons. The chain recombines TRBV19 with TRBJ2-1; D perhaps matches TRBD2 (5 bases). The sequenced sample consisted of PBMCs. The TCR comes from a girl less than two years old in good health and CMV-seronegative. The CDR3 is CASSIRTPNNEQFF. The CDR3 bases are TGTGCCAGTAGTATAAGGACTCCGAACAATGAGCAGTTCTTC.